A single sample is the source of the 15 T cell receptor beta chains below, sequenced in a study of shared clonotypes between healthy human individuals. Sequenced by immunoSEQ multiplex PCR; TCRdb stores in-frame clones only, minus some. Among millions of clones listed, approximately 93% were seen once. Sequences were obtained from naive CD4+ T cells from PBMCs. Subset given: CD45RA+ positively selected. These receptors all come from a man aged 18 to 30 in good health. Some clones in this sample may be carry-over from other donors' samples.

Comments on this clone: The sample contains more than one DNA sequence encoding this CDR3. The chain links TRBV2 to TRBJ2-7, with TRBD1 identical over 10 bases. The junction had 5 bases not matched to a gene; V was cut back by 9 bases and J by 6 bases. The CDR3 has 12 amino acids. Germline V CDR1 and CDR2: SNHLY, FYNNEI. DNA for the CDR3: TGTGCCAGGGGACAGGGGAAAGGCGAGCAGTACTTC. The encoded protein is CARGQGKGEQYF.

CDR3 protein: CASSQEPDSGNTIYF. CDR3 DNA: TGTGCCAGCAGCCAAGAGCCGGACTCTGGAAACACCATATATTTT. The chain carries TRBV4-2 and TRBJ1-3; D gene ambiguous. The V gene lost 0 bases and the J gene lost 0 bases, with 6 bases spanning the gap. CDR3 size: 15 residues. Per the germline V gene, CDR1 is LGHNA and CDR2 is YNFKEQ.

This chain uses TRBV6-5 with TRBJ2-5; a weak D match, TRBD1 (5 bases). CDR3 length: 13 residues. Germline CDR1 is MNHEY and CDR2 is SVGAGI. V was pared by 5 bases and J by 2 bases, with 9 bases between. The CDR3 sequence is CASSRQKQETQYF. CDR3 sequence (DNA): TGTGCCAGCAGTCGACAGAAGCAAGAGACCCAGTACTTC.

This clone was counted a single time. V gene TRBV30 combines with J gene TRBJ2-2; D remains unclear. This CDR3 spans 13 amino acids. Trimming left V 0 bases short and J 4 bases short, with 6 bases between. Looked up from germline, CDR1 is GTSNPN and CDR2 is SVGIG (reference sequence). The CDR3 is CAWSVLPTGELFF. CDR3 in DNA: TGTGCCTGGAGTGTACTCCCCACCGGGGAGCTGTTTTTT.

This clone was seen a few times. The sample contains more than one DNA sequence encoding this CDR3. The V and J genes are TRBV7-6 and TRBJ1-3; no clear D. Germline V gene data show CDR1 as SGHVS and CDR2 as FNYEAQ. The length of the CDR3 is 13 residues. The V end was cut by 0 bases, the J end by 4 bases, with 4 bases between. DNA of the CDR3: TGTGCCAGCAGCTTAGCGTCAGGAAACACCATATATTTT. Its protein product is CASSLASGNTIYF.

This chain joins TRBV10-3 and TRBJ1-5; no clear D gene. The length of the CDR3 is 13 residues. Germline CDR1 reads ENHRY; CDR2 reads SYGVKD. V shed 2 bases and J shed 3 bases, with 5 bases lying between them. The CDR3 DNA reads as TGTGCCATCAGTGAGGTGGACAATCAGCCCCAGCATTTT. Translation gives CAISEVDNQPQHF.

This clone was recorded only once. V is TRBV5-1 and J is TRBJ2-5; D may correspond to TRBD1 or TRBD2 (5 bases each). Germline values: CDR1 SGHRS, CDR2 YFSETQ. CDR3 length: 14 residues. Trimming left V 4 bases short and J 3 bases short, with 13 bases between. The CDR3 coding sequence is TGCGCCAGCAGCATCGGGACGCCAGAAGAGACCCAGTACTTC. Translation: CASSIGTPEETQYF.

With respect to this clone: The same CDR3 arises from other DNA sequences in this sample as well. The chain employs TRBV29-1 and TRBJ2-7; perhaps D is TRBD1 or TRBD2 (5 bases each). This CDR3 contains 12 residues. The V end was cut by 1 base, the J end by 3 bases, with 7 bases between. Germline V gene lookup returns CDR1 SQVTM and CDR2 ANQGSEA. CDR3 bases: TGCAGCGTTGAAGGTGGGGGCTACGAGCAGTACTTC. The encoded protein is CSVEGGGYEQYF.

This sequence joins TRBV4-2 and TRBJ2-7, with a tentative D call TRBD1 (5 bases). With 0 bases removed from V and 0 bases from J, the gap between germline ends came to 9 bases. Germline CDR1 reads LGHNA; CDR2 reads YNFKEQ. This CDR3 region has 15 residues. The CDR3 sequence: CASSQDFDSSYEQYF. For the CDR3, the DNA is TGTGCCAGCAGCCAAGATTTTGACAGCTCCTACGAGCAGTACTTC.

This clone was observed once. This chain connects TRBV25-1 to TRBJ2-4; D unclear. The CDR3 covers 15 residues. V dropped 3 bases and J dropped 7 bases, with 16 bases sitting between them. Looked up from germline, CDR1 is MGHDK and CDR2 is SYGVNS. CDR3 in amino acids: CASSDREKGRNIQYF. In nucleotides, the CDR3 is TGTGCCAGCAGTGACCGCGAGAAGGGCCGGAACATTCAGTACTTC. The full variable domain, in which reference TRBV25-1 and TRBJ2-4 provide the parts outside the CDR3, is EADIYQTPRYLVIGTGKKITLECSQTMGHDKMYWYQQDPGMELHLIHYSYGVNSTEKGDLSSESTVSRIRTEHFPLTLESARPSHTSQYLCASSDREKGRNIQYFGAGTRLSVL.

The rearrangement joins TRBV27 to TRBJ1-1, with TRBD1 matching over 7 bases. The germline V gene encodes CDR1 MNHEY and CDR2 SMNVEV (reference sequence). The CDR3 has 14 amino acids. Trimming removed 2 bases from V and 1 base from J; junction bases left unmatched: 1. The chain's CDR3 is CASSLQGENTEAFF. The DNA for the CDR3 is TGTGCCAGCAGTTTACAGGGGGAGAACACTGAAGCTTTCTTT.

The CDR3 region has the DNA TGCAGCGTTGAAGATCAGGCTAGTACGGGGGAGCTGTTTTTT. Protein product: CSVEDQASTGELFF. This rearrangement joins TRBV29-1 to TRBJ2-2; D gene ambiguous. The CDR3 is 14 residues long. The germline gives CDR1 SQVTM, CDR2 ANQGSEA. V lost 0 bases to trimming and J lost 8 bases, with 13 bases between them.

Here the CDR3 reads CAWSETGGKAFF. CDR3 coding DNA: TGTGCCTGGAGCGAGACAGGGGGAAAAGCTTTCTTT. The chain couples TRBV30 to TRBJ1-1; 9 nucleotides match TRBD1. CDR3 size: 12 residues. Germline V lookup: CDR1 GTSNPN, CDR2 SVGIG (reference sequence). Trimming removed 3 bases from V and 9 bases from J; junction bases left unmatched: 5.

The chain employs TRBV9 and TRBJ2-3; 12 nucleotides agree with TRBD2. The germline V gene encodes CDR1 SGDLS and CDR2 YYNGEE. This CDR3 has 16 residues. V was pared by 4 bases and J by 5 bases, with 8 bases of the junction left unmatched. The DNA for the CDR3 is TGTGCCAGCAGCCCGAGACTAGCGGGAGTGGGAGATACGCAGTATTTT. This codes for CASSPRLAGVGDTQYF.

The chain joins TRBV28 to TRBJ2-1; perhaps D is TRBD1 or TRBD2 (5 bases each). The germline V and J ends were trimmed by 8 bases and 6 bases, with 14 bases remaining between them. This CDR3 has 13 residues. Germline V gives CDR1 MDHEN, CDR2 SYDVKM. CDR3 nucleotides: TGTGCCAGCCGTCCGGGACCCGGCAATGAGCAGTTCTTC. It yields the protein CASRPGPGNEQFF. The variable domain in full, completed from reference TRBV28 and TRBJ2-1, reads DVKVTQSSRYLVKRTGEKVFLECVQDMDHENMFWYRQDPGLGLRLIYFSYDVKMKEKGDIPEGYSVSREKKERFSLILESASTNQTSMYLCASRPGPGNEQFFGPGTRLTVL.